This T cell receptor (beta chain) comes out of a study of identical twins. This CDR3 comprises 17 residues. Unmatched junction bases numbered 10, after V lost 2 bases and J lost 1 base. Germline lookup yields CDR1 SGHKS and CDR2 YYEKEE (reference sequence). TCRdb ran MiXCR on the 5' RACE reads and lists one entry per CDR3 protein. The sample has 540,000 or so distinct CDR3 sequences, about 22% seen once. The same specimen was also included in a second study, on yellow fever vaccine responses in identical twins.

This clonotype was obtained from a woman aged 18-30 years in good health. The specimen sequenced was CD4+ T cells sorted from blood. The chain has TRBV5-5 and TRBJ2-7; 9 bases match TRBD1. CDR3: CASSFRGQGLGSYEQYF. CDR3 bases: TGTGCCAGCAGCTTTCGGGGACAGGGTTTAGGATCCTACGAGCAGTACTTC. The entire variable domain, with the rest obtained from reference TRBV5-5 and TRBJ2-7, is as follows: DAGVTQSPTHLIKTRGQQVTLRCSPISGHKSVSWYQQVLGQGPQFIFQYYEKEERGRGNFPDRFSARQFPNYSSELNVNALLLGDSALYLCASSFRGQGLGSYEQYFGPGTRLTVT.